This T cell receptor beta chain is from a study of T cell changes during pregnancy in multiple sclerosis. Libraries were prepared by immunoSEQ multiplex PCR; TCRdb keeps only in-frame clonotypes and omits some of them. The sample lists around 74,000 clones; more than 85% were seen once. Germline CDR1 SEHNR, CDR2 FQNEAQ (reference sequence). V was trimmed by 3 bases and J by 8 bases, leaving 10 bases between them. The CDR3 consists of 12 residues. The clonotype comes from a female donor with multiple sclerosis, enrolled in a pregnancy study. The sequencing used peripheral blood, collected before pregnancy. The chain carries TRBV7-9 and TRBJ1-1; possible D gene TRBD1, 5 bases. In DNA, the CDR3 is TGTGCCAGCAGCTTGGGACTTACCGAAGCTTTCTTT. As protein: CASSLGLTEAFF.